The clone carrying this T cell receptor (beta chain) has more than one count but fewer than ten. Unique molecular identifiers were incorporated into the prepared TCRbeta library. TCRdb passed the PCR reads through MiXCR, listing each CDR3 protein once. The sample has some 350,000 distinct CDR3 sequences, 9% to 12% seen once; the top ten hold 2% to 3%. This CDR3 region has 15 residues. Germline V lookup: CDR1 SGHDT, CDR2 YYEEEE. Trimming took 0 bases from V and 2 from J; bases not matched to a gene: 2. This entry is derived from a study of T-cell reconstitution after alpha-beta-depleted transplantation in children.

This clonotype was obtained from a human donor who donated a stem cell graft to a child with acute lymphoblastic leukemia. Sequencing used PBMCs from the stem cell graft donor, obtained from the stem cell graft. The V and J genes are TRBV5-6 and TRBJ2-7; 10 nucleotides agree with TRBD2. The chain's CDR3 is CASSLVGTSAYEQYF. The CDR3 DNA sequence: TGTGCCAGCAGCTTGGTAGGGACTAGCGCCTACGAGCAGTACTTC.